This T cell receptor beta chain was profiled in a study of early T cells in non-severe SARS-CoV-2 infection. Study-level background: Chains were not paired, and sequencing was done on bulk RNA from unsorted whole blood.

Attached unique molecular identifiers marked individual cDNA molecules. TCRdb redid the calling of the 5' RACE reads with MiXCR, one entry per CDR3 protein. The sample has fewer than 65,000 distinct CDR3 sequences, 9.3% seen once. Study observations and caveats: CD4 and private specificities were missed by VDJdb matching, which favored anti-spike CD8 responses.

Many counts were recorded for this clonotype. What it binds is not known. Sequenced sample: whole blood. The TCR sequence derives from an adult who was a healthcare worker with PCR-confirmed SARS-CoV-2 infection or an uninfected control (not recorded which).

CDR3 region: CSASATGYGYTF. The CDR3 DNA reads TGCAGTGCTAGTGCCACAGGTTATGGCTACACCTTC. This rearrangement joins TRBV20-1 to TRBJ1-2; a possible D gene is TRBD1 (5 bases). The CDR3 runs 12 residues. Trimming pared 3 bases from V and 5 bases from J, leaving 10 bases between. Germline CDR1 DFQATT, CDR2 SNEGSKA (reference sequence).